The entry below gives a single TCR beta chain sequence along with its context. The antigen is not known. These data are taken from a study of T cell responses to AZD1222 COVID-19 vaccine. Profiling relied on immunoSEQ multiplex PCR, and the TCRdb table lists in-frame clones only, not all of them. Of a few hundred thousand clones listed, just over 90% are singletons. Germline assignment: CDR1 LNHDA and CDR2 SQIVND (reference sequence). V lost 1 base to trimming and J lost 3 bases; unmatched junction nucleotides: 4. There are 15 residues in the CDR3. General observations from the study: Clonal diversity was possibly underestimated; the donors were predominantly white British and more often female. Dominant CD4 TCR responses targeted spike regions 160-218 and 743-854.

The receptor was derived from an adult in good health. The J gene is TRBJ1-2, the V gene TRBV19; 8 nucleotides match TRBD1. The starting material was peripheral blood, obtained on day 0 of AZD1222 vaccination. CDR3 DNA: TGTGCCAGTAGTATAGGGACAGGGATAGACTATGGCTACACCTTC. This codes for CASSIGTGIDYGYTF.